Below are 26 T cell receptor beta chains sequenced from a single sample in a study of cytomegalovirus exposure and HLA in healthy donors (dated by TCRdb to the late 2010s). Library method: the immunoSEQ multiplex PCR assay. Not all clones reach the TCRdb copy of this immuneACCESS table, which keeps in-frame sequences only. Checked studies attribute under half of the gap to unresolved V genes and leave the rest unexplained. The sample contains 180,000 or so clones, roughly 84% of them found a single time. Roughly 12% of the sample is taken by the ten largest. What was sequenced was PBMCs. The receptors derive from a young woman in good health and CMV-seropositive.

The rearrangement joins TRBV19 to TRBJ1-1; D is uncertain. V was shortened by 3 bases and J by 1 base, with 12 bases between the two germline ends. The length of the CDR3 is 15 residues. Germline CDR1 is LNHDA and CDR2 is SQIVND (reference sequence). The CDR3 nucleotides are TGTGCCAGTAGTATTCAGGCAGGAAAGAACACTGAAGCTTTCTTT. The encoded protein is CASSIQAGKNTEAFF. The entire variable domain, with the rest obtained from reference TRBV19 and TRBJ1-1, is as follows: DGGITQSPKYLFRKEGQNVTLSCEQNLNHDAMYWYRQDPGQGLRLIYYSQIVNDFQKGDIAEGYSVSREKKESFPLTVTSAQKNPTAFYLCASSIQAGKNTEAFFGQGTRLTVV.

The chain employs TRBV30 and TRBJ1-3; D might be TRBD1 (5 bases). The CDR3 is 13 residues long. V shed 8 bases and J shed 3 bases, with 14 bases lying between them. Germline V gives CDR1 GTSNPN, CDR2 SVGIG (reference sequence). The CDR3 nucleotides read TGTGCCCGGTGGGGCCCGGGTGGAAACACCATATATTTT. Amino acid sequence: CARWGPGGNTIYF.

The chain links TRBV5-1 to TRBJ1-1, with TRBD1 identical over 9 bases. The CDR3 is 14 residues long. Losses at the gene ends were 2 bases for V and 3 bases for J; bases not matched to a gene: 2. Germline CDR1 is SGHRS and CDR2 is YFSETQ. In nucleotides, the CDR3 is TGCGCCAGCAGCTTCCGGGACAGGGACACTGAAGCTTTCTTT. The encoded protein is CASSFRDRDTEAFF.

The chain recombines TRBV18 with TRBJ2-1; D perhaps matches TRBD2 (5 bases). Trimming stripped 5 bases from V and 5 bases from J, with 10 bases between. CDR1 KGHSH and CDR2 LQKENI come from the germline V gene. The length of the CDR3 is 13 residues. The CDR3: CASSYGKNNEQFF. The CDR3 region has the DNA TGTGCCAGCTCATACGGGAAGAACAATGAGCAGTTCTTC.

Here the CDR3 reads CASSLRGAGYTF. As DNA, the CDR3 is TGCGCCAGCAGCTTAAGGGGTGCCGGCTACACCTTC. The genes are TRBV5-1 and TRBJ1-2; the D gene is possibly TRBD1 (5 bases). The V end lost 2 bases, the J end lost 8 bases, and 10 bases lay between the germline ends. This CDR3 spans 12 amino acids. The germline CDR1 and CDR2 sequences are SGHRS and YFSETQ.

The genes are TRBV2 and TRBJ1-5, with 7 positions matching TRBD1. After removal of 3 bases from V and 4 bases from J, the junction contained 6 bases not matched to a gene. This CDR3 comprises 15 residues. Per germline, CDR1 SNHLY and CDR2 FYNNEI. CDR3 coding DNA: TGTGCCAGCAGTGAGATAGGGGGCAGGAATCAGCCCCAGCATTTT. Amino acid sequence: CASSEIGGRNQPQHF.

With respect to this clone: A read error may produce the germline difference seen at one junction end. The chain links TRBV9 to TRBJ2-1; D is possibly TRBD2 (6 bases). The CDR3 has 15 amino acids. Per germline, CDR1 SGDLS and CDR2 YYNGEE. CDR3 in DNA: TGTGCCAGCAGCTTAGGCTCGGGAGTCTACACTGAGCAGTTCTTC. It encodes CASSLGSGVYTEQFF.

This clone has just a few counts. At the DNA level, this CDR3 is encoded by other sequences in the same sample as well. The chain has TRBV19 and TRBJ2-1; TRBD2 matches at 12 bases. V dropped 5 bases and J dropped 6; count of bases not matched to a gene: 2. The germline V gene encodes CDR1 LNHDA and CDR2 SQIVND (reference sequence). The CDR3 has 14 amino acids. The CDR3: CASSRLAGVNEQFF. CDR3 DNA sequence: TGTGCCAGTAGTCGACTAGCGGGAGTCAATGAGCAGTTCTTC.

This chain links TRBV28 with TRBJ1-4, with D hard to call. The CDR3 totals 13 residues. The germline V and J ends were trimmed by 3 bases and 10 bases, with 12 bases remaining between them. CDR1 is MDHEN and CDR2 is SYDVKM in the germline V gene. The CDR3 coding sequence is TGTGCCAGCAGTTTCGTTCAACCGGGAAAACTGTTTTTT. The encoded protein is CASSFVQPGKLFF.

The gene calls are TRBV6-5 and TRBJ1-1, with D possibly being TRBD1 (5 bases). The V and J ends lost 7 bases and 6 bases respectively, with 18 bases between them. Germline V gene data show CDR1 as MNHEY and CDR2 as SVGAGI. The CDR3 has 14 amino acids. In nucleotides, the CDR3 is TGTGCCAGCATGCGGGGCGAAGGCTGGGCTGAAGCTTTCTTT. Encoded protein: CASMRGEGWAEAFF.

This clone was counted between two and nine times. The chain is built from TRBV15 and TRBJ1-2; D is unclear. Trimming stripped 5 bases from V and 4 bases from J, with 11 bases between. The CDR3 runs 13 residues. CDR1 is LNHNV and CDR2 is YYDKDF in the germline V gene (reference sequence). The CDR3 nucleotides read TGTGCCACCAGCGCCGGTGTGGTCTATGGCTACACCTTC. Translated, it gives CATSAGVVYGYTF.

This sequence joins TRBV28 and TRBJ2-5, with a possible D match to TRBD2 (6 bases). The germline CDR1 and CDR2 sequences are MDHEN and SYDVKM. The ends were cut back, 2 bases at V and 4 bases at J, with 14 bases in the middle. CDR3 length equals 15 residues. The CDR3 sequence is CASSLTGVFIETQYF. The CDR3 nucleotides read TGTGCCAGCAGTTTAACGGGGGTTTTCATAGAGACCCAGTACTTC.

The J gene is TRBJ1-1, the V gene TRBV29-1, with D maybe TRBD1 (5 bases). This CDR3 is built from 15 residues. Germline CDR1 and CDR2: SQVTM and ANQGSEA. Trimming took 3 bases from V and 3 from J, leaving 17 bases between them. In nucleotides, the CDR3 is TGCAGCGTTGATCTTAGGGGTAACGGAGACACTGAAGCTTTCTTT. It specifies CSVDLRGNGDTEAFF.

This chain joins TRBV7-2 and TRBJ1-2, with a weak D call TRBD1 (6 bases). The CDR3 spans 15 residues. In germline, CDR1 is SGHTA, CDR2 FQGNSA. V shed 4 bases and J shed 2 bases, with 14 bases lying between them. The CDR3, as DNA: TGTGCCAGCAGCTCCGTCGGGACACAGAACTATGGCTACACCTTC. Translating it yields CASSSVGTQNYGYTF.

This clone appeared once. This chain connects TRBV28 to TRBJ1-2, with TRBD1 matching over 8 bases. The germline gives CDR1 MDHEN, CDR2 SYDVKM. This CDR3 has 17 amino acids. J gave up 6 bases and V 3 bases, and 15 bases lay outside the gene matches. CDR3 nucleotide sequence: TGTGCCAGCAGTTTCCAGGGGGCGGATAAACCATCTCATGGCTACACCTTC. Translated, it gives CASSFQGADKPSHGYTF.

This clone has more than one count but fewer than ten. This chain joins TRBV6-1 and TRBJ2-2; 9 bases fit TRBD1. The ends lost 1 base at V and 6 bases at J; junction bases unmatched: 3. From germline, CDR1 is MNHNS and CDR2 SASEGT. The CDR3 loop spans 15 amino acids. The CDR3 spells CASSEGGQGSGELFF. The CDR3 DNA sequence: TGTGCCAGCAGTGAAGGCGGACAGGGGTCCGGGGAGCTGTTTTTT.

The chain carries TRBV28 and TRBJ2-2, with 8 bases lining up with TRBD1. The CDR3 spans 15 residues. V lost 10 bases, J lost 3 bases, and 10 bases stayed unmatched. Germline CDR1 is MDHEN and CDR2 is SYDVKM. CDR3 protein: CATVPGGRDTGELFF. CDR3 in DNA: TGTGCCACCGTCCCAGGGGGCAGGGACACCGGGGAGCTGTTTTTT.

This sequence joins TRBV30 and TRBJ2-5, with 9 bases identical to TRBD1. J was trimmed by 1 base and V by 4 bases; bases with no gene match: 1. The CDR3 has 13 residues. The germline V gene encodes CDR1 GTSNPN and CDR2 SVGIG (reference sequence). CDR3 DNA sequence: TGTGCCTGGAAGACAGGGGGCCAAGAGACCCAGTACTTC. The encoded protein is CAWKTGGQETQYF.

The gene calls are TRBV20-1 and TRBJ1-1; no firm D call. CDR3 length: 11 amino acids. Germline V gives CDR1 DFQATT, CDR2 SNEGSKA (reference sequence). CDR3 in DNA: TGCACCAGCGGTGGCTACACTGAAGCTTTCTTT. It specifies CTSGGYTEAFF.

This clone was seen just once. This chain connects TRBV15 to TRBJ2-5; D is possibly TRBD2 (5 bases). The germline V and J ends were trimmed by 6 bases and 4 bases, with 12 bases remaining between them. The V gene's germline CDR1 is LNHNV and CDR2 YYDKDF (reference sequence). This CDR3 has 13 amino acids. DNA of the CDR3: TGTGCCACCAGACGAGGAGGCACAGAGACCCAGTACTTC. Its translation: CATRRGGTETQYF. The complete variable domain, with remaining parts taken from reference TRBV15 and TRBJ2-5, reads DAMVIQNPRYQVTQFGKPVTLSCSQTLNHNVMYWYQQKSSQAPKLLFHYYDKDFNNEADTPDNFQSRRPNTSFCFLDIRSPGLGDTAMYLCATRRGGTETQYFGPGTRLLVL.

This chain uses TRBV2 with TRBJ1-3, with 9 bases aligning to TRBD1. The CDR3 runs 14 residues. From germline, CDR1 is SNHLY and CDR2 FYNNEI. V was clipped by 5 bases and J by 3 bases; unmatched bases: 2. The CDR3 sequence is CASSTTGGGNTIYF. CDR3 in DNA: TGTGCCAGCAGTACGACAGGGGGTGGAAACACCATATATTTT.

This chain joins TRBV9 and TRBJ1-1; no clear D. This CDR3 has 15 residues. Looked up from germline, CDR1 is SGDLS and CDR2 is YYNGEE. V dropped 0 bases and J dropped 3 bases, with 12 bases sitting between them. CDR3 nucleotide sequence: TGTGCCAGCAGCGTAGGATCACGTACGGACACTGAAGCTTTCTTT. Protein product: CASSVGSRTDTEAFF.

A remark on this clone: A read error may produce the germline difference seen at one junction end. CDR3 protein: CASRREGTGAYGQYF. The CDR3 DNA sequence: TGTGCCAGCAGACGCGAAGGGACAGGTGCCTACGGGCAGTACTTC. This rearrangement joins TRBV6-1 to TRBJ2-7; 8 nucleotides match TRBD1. Germline assignment: CDR1 MNHNS and CDR2 SASEGT. The CDR3 consists of 15 residues.

In this sample, this clone turned up a few times. The rearrangement uses TRBV15 and TRBJ1-2, with a weak D call TRBD1 (6 bases). This CDR3 region has 14 residues. Trimming cost V 1 base and J 6 bases, with 12 bases left between them. CDR1 and CDR2 from the germline V gene are LNHNV and YYDKDF (reference sequence). The CDR3 loop reads CATSRADRFDGYTF. The DNA for the CDR3 is TGTGCCACCAGCAGAGCAGACAGGTTCGATGGCTACACCTTC.

The chain has TRBV5-4 and TRBJ2-1, with D possibly matching TRBD1 (6 bases). V was pared by 5 bases and J by 8 bases, with 14 bases between. The CDR3 consists of 13 residues. Per the germline V gene, CDR1 is SGHNT and CDR2 is YYREEE (reference sequence). This CDR3 reads CASRQIQGYEQFF. The DNA for the CDR3 is TGTGCCAGCAGACAAATACAGGGATATGAGCAGTTCTTC.

This clone was recorded a few times. This chain connects TRBV28 to TRBJ2-7, with TRBD1 as a possible D gene (6 bases). In germline, CDR1 is MDHEN, CDR2 SYDVKM. The CDR3 loop spans 14 amino acids. V was trimmed by 6 bases and J by 5 bases, leaving 17 bases between them. In nucleotides, the CDR3 is TGTGCCAGCAGCCTACTCACAGGGACCGACGAGCAGTACTTC. Residues: CASSLLTGTDEQYF. Complete variable domain (other parts from reference TRBV28 and TRBJ2-7): DVKVTQSSRYLVKRTGEKVFLECVQDMDHENMFWYRQDPGLGLRLIYFSYDVKMKEKGDIPEGYSVSREKKERFSLILESASTNQTSMYLCASSLLTGTDEQYFGPGTRLTVT.